The 4 T cell receptor beta chains below all came from one sample that was sequenced in a study of blood T cells in healthy people across ages. For the second PCR, which ran for about 6 to 12 cycles, a sample-barcoded 5' primer and a J-beta primer mix were used. TCRdb itself ran the 5' RACE reads through MiXCR, one entry per CDR3 protein. The sample shows 1.5 million to 2 million distinct CDR3 sequences, roughly 30% of them seen only once. Sequenced: blood. Every receptor here comes from a woman between 25 and 40 years old in good health.

The chain is built from TRBV6-6 and TRBJ1-1; tentatively, D is TRBD1 (5 bases). Germline V gene data show CDR1 as MNHNY and CDR2 as SVGAGI (reference sequence). The CDR3 has 17 amino acids. The V gene lost 2 bases and the J gene lost 6 bases, with 22 bases spanning the gap. In DNA form, the CDR3 reads TGTGCCAGCAGTTACGGGCATCGCGGGGGGGAGGGATCTGAAGCTTTCTTT. Protein sequence: CASSYGHRGGEGSEAFF.

The CDR3 here is CASSREGDPYEQYF. The CDR3 DNA reads as TGTGCCAGCAGCAGAGAAGGGGATCCCTACGAGCAGTACTTC. The chain is built from TRBV21-1 and TRBJ2-7; the listed D gene, TRBD1, was not tested against the DNA. TRBV21-1 is recorded as a pseudogene. The CDR3 loop spans 14 amino acids.

The sample holds a few counts of this clonotype. CDR3 DNA: TGTGCCACCAGCAGAGTCCTCTCTATTGGGGGAGGAATGAAGGAGCAGTTCTTC. The encoded protein is CATSRVLSIGGGMKEQFF. The genes are TRBV15 and TRBJ2-1; D might be TRBD2 (6 bases). The length of the CDR3 is 18 residues. The V gene lost 1 base and the J gene lost 10 bases, with 26 bases spanning the gap. Germline lookup yields CDR1 LNHNV and CDR2 YYDKDF (reference sequence).

The chain links TRBV5-5 to TRBJ2-1, with 11 bases lining up with TRBD2. Per the germline V gene, CDR1 is SGHKS and CDR2 is YYEKEE (reference sequence). The CDR3 extends over 15 amino acids. J gave up 13 bases and V 5 bases, and 14 bases lay outside the gene matches. Here the CDR3 reads CASRLTSGSPETQFF. In nucleotides, the CDR3 is TGTGCCAGCAGATTAACTAGCGGGAGCCCAGAGACCCAGTTCTTC.